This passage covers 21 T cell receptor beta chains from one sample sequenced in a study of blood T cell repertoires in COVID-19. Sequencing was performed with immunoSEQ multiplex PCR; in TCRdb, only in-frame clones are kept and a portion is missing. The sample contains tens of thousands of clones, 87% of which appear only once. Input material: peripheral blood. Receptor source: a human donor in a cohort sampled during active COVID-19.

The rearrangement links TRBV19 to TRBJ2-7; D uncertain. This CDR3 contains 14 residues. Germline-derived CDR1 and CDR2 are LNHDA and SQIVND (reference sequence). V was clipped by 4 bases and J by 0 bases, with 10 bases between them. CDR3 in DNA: TGTGCCAGTAGTACGGAACGGAGCTCCTACGAGCAGTACTTC. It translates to CASSTERSSYEQYF.

CDR3 DNA sequence: TGTGCCAGCATTGGTCAAACTAGCGGGAACATTCAGTACTTC. Protein: CASIGQTSGNIQYF. This chain links TRBV28 with TRBJ2-4; 9 nucleotides agree with TRBD2. V lost 7 bases and J lost 7; bases outside the gene matches: 8. This CDR3 is 14 amino acids long. In germline, CDR1 is MDHEN, CDR2 SYDVKM.

The CDR3 reads CASSYRAGEETQYF. In nucleotides, the CDR3 is TGTGCCAGCAGTTACCGAGCGGGGGAAGAGACCCAGTACTTC. The chain joins TRBV6-5 to TRBJ2-5, with 8 bases aligning to TRBD2. V lost 2 bases, J lost 3 bases, and 2 bases stayed unmatched. Germline V gene data show CDR1 as MNHEY and CDR2 as SVGAGI. The CDR3 totals 14 residues.

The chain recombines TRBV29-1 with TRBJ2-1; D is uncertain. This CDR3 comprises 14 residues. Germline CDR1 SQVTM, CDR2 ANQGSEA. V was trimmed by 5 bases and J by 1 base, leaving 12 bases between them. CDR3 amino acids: CSVTFYSSYNEQFF. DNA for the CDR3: TGCAGCGTTACTTTCTATTCTTCCTACAATGAGCAGTTCTTC.

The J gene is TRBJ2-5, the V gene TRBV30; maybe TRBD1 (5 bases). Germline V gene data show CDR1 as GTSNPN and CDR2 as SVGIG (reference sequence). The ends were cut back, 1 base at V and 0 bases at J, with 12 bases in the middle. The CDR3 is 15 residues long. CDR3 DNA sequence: TGTGCCTGGAGTGCTCAGGGCTTGTACCAAGAGACCCAGTACTTC. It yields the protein CAWSAQGLYQETQYF.

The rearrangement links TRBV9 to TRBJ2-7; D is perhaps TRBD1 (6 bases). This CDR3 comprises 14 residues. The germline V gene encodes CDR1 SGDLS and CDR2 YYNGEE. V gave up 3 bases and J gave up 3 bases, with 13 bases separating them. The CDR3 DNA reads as TGTGCCAGCAGCGGATCCCCACAGGGCTACGAGCAGTACTTC. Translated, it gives CASSGSPQGYEQYF.

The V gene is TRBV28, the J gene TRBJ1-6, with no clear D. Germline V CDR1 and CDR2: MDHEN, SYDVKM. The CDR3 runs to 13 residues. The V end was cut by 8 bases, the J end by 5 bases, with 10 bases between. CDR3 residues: CASRGGNNSPLHF. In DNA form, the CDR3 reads TGTGCCAGCCGGGGAGGTAATAATTCACCCCTCCACTTT.

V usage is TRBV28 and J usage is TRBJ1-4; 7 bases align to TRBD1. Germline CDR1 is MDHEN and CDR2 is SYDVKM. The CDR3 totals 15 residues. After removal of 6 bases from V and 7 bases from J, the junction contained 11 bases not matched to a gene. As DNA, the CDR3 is TGTGCCAGCAGAGCCGGACAGGCCGTGGGTGAAAAACTGTTTTTT. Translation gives CASRAGQAVGEKLFF.

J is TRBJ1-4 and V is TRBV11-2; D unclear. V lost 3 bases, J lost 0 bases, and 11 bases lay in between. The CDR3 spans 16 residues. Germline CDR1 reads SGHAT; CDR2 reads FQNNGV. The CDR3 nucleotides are TGTGCCAGCAGCTTTGGGCAGGTCGCAACTAATGAAAAACTGTTTTTT. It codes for CASSFGQVATNEKLFF.

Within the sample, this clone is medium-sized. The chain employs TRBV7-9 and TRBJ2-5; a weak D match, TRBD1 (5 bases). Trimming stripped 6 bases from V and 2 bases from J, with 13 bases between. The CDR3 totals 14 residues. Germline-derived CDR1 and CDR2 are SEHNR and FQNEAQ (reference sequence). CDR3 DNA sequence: TGTGCCAGCAGTCCTCGGACACCTCAAGAGACCCAGTACTTC. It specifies CASSPRTPQETQYF.

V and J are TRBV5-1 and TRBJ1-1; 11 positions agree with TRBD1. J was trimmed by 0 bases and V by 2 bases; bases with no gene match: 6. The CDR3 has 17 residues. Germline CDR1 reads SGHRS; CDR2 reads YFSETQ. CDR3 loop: CASSLRDRGAMNTEAFF. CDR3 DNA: TGCGCCAGCAGCTTAAGGGACAGGGGGGCCATGAACACTGAAGCTTTCTTT.

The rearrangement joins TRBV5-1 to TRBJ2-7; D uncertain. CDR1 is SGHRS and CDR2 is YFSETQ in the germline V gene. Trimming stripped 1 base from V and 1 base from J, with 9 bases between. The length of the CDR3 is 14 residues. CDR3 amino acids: CASSLQAGSYEQYF. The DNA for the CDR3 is TGCGCCAGCAGCTTGCAGGCAGGATCCTACGAGCAGTACTTC.

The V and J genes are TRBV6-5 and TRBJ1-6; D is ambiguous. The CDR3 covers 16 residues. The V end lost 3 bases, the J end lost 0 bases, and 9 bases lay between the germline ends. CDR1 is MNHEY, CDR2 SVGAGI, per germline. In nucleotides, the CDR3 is TGTGCCAGCAGTTATTACGGGAGCTCCTATAATTCACCCCTCCACTTT. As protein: CASSYYGSSYNSPLHF.

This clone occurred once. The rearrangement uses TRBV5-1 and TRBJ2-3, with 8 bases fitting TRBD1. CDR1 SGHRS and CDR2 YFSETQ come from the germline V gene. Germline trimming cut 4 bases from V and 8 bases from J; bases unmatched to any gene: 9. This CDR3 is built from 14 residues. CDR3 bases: TGCGCCAGCAGCCCGGGACAGGAACAAACTACGCAGTATTTT. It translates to CASSPGQEQTTQYF.

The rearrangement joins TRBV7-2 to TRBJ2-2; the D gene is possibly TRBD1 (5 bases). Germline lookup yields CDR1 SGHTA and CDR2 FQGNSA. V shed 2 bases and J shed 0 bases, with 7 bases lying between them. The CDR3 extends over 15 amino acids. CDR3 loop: CASSLTGPNTGELFF. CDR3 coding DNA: TGTGCCAGCAGCTTAACAGGACCGAACACCGGGGAGCTGTTTTTT.

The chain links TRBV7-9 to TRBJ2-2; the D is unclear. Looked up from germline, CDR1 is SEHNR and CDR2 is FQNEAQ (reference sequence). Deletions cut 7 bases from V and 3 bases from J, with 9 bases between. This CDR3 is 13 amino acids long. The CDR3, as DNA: TGTGCCAGCATCTCGGCGGACACCGGGGAGCTGTTTTTT. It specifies CASISADTGELFF.

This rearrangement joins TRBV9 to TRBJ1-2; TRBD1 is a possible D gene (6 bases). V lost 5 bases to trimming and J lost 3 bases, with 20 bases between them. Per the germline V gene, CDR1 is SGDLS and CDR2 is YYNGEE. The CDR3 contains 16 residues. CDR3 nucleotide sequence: TGTGCCAGCAGTTTTCCAGGGGAAGGGGGGGACTATGGCTACACCTTC. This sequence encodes CASSFPGEGGDYGYTF. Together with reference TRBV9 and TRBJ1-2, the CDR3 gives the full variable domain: DSGVTQTPKHLITATGQRVTLRCSPRSGDLSVYWYQQSLDQGLQFLIQYYNGEERAKGNILERFSAQQFPDLHSELNLSSLELGDSALYFCASSFPGEGGDYGYTFGSGTRLTVV.

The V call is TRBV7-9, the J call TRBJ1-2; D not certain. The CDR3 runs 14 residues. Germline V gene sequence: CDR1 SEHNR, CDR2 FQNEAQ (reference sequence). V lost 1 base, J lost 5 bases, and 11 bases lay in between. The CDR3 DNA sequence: TGTGCCAGCAGCTTAGGAAGCCGGTCTTATGGCTACACCTTC. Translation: CASSLGSRSYGYTF.

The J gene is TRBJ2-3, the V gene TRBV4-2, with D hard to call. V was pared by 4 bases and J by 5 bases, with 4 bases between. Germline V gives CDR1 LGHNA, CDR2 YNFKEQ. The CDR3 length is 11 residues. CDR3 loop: CASSLQDTQYF. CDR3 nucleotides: TGTGCCAGCAGCCTCCAAGATACGCAGTATTTT.

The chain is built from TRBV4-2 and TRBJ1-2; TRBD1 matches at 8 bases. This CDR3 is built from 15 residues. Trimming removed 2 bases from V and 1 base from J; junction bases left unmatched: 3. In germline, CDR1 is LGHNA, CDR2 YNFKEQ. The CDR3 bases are TGTGCCAGCAGCCAACAGGGGGCGGTTAACTATGGCTACACCTTC. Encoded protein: CASSQQGAVNYGYTF.

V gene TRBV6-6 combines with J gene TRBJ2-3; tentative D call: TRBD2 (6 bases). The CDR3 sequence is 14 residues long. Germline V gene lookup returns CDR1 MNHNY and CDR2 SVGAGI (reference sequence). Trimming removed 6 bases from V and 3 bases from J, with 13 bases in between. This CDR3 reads CASSGGGKTDTQYF. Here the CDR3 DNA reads TGTGCCAGCAGCGGTGGGGGGAAGACAGATACGCAGTATTTT.